One and the same sample provided the 21 T cell receptor beta chains below, sequenced in a study of T-cell memory formation after mild COVID-19. In TCRdb, the 5' RACE reads were re-called with MiXCR into one record per CDR3 protein. The sample lists about 410,000 distinct CDR3 sequences, 23% occurring once. Sequencing was done on a sample of PBMCs or a T cell subset sorted from them (not recorded which). These receptors originate from an adult woman who had mild COVID-19 (a few samples of this study predate the infection). Cell type and time point are not known.

The chain has TRBV7-9 and TRBJ2-5; D is undetermined. This CDR3 is built from 14 residues. CDR1 SEHNR and CDR2 FQNEAQ come from the germline V gene (reference sequence). V lost 5 bases and J lost 3, with 13 bases in between. The CDR3, as DNA: TGTGCCAGCAGCCCTCCGGCTGAGGAAGAGACCCAGTACTTC. It translates to CASSPPAEEETQYF.

The V gene is TRBV7-3, the J gene TRBJ2-3, with 9 bases matching TRBD1. The CDR3 extends over 16 amino acids. Germline CDR1 and CDR2: SGHTA and FQGTGA. After removal of 5 bases from V and 1 base from J, the junction contained 7 bases not matched to a gene. In DNA form, the CDR3 reads TGTGCCAGCAGCCACGGAGGACAGGGGCGCACAGATACGCAGTATTTT. This sequence encodes CASSHGGQGRTDTQYF.

This clonotype was picked up a small number of times. The V call is TRBV20-1, the J call TRBJ2-1, with 7 bases aligning to TRBD2. V shed 6 bases, J shed 0 bases, and the junction held 11 bases outside the gene matches. This CDR3 spans 16 amino acids. Germline loops: CDR1 DFQATT, CDR2 SNEGSKA (reference sequence). The CDR3 loop is CSARDFGGSSYNEQFF. CDR3 nucleotides: TGCAGTGCACGGGACTTTGGCGGGAGCTCCTACAATGAGCAGTTCTTC.

The chain is built from TRBV2 and TRBJ2-1; perhaps TRBD1 as D (5 bases). Germline V CDR1 and CDR2: SNHLY, FYNNEI. The CDR3 consists of 15 residues. Deletions cut 0 bases from V and 6 bases from J, with 12 bases between. As DNA, the CDR3 is TGTGCCAGCAGTGAAGCAGGGGTAGAAGGCAATGAGCAGTTCTTC. It yields the protein CASSEAGVEGNEQFF.

A note on this clonotype: Sequence at one end of the junction differs from germline and may be a read error. The chain has TRBV12-3 or TRBV12-4 and TRBJ2-7; TRBD1 matches at 8 bases. The CDR3 has 14 residues. The CDR3 region has the DNA TGTGCCAGCAGTCGACAGGGGCCCTCCTCCGAGCAGTACTTC. Translation: CASSRQGPSSEQYF.

V usage is TRBV5-6 and J usage is TRBJ1-2, with 9 nucleotides matching TRBD1. The CDR3 contains 14 residues. Germline assignment: CDR1 SGHDT and CDR2 YYEEEE. V was clipped by 2 bases and J by 4 bases; unmatched bases: 3. The CDR3 nucleotides read TGTGCCAGCAGCTTTGGGACAGGGCCCTATGGCTACACCTTC. This gives the protein CASSFGTGPYGYTF.

This chain connects TRBV11-2 to TRBJ2-1, with D possibly TRBD1 on 6 matching bases. V was clipped by 3 bases and J by 16 bases, with 13 bases between them. The CDR3 spans 11 residues. Germline values: CDR1 SGHAT, CDR2 FQNNGV. The CDR3 region has the DNA TGTGCCAGCAGCTTGGGAACAGGGCTTTTCTTC. Its translation is CASSLGTGLFF. Variable domain in full (rest from reference TRBV11-2 and TRBJ2-1): EAGVAQSPRYKIIEKRQSVAFWCNPISGHATLYWYQQILGQGPKLLIQFQNNGVVDDSQLPKDRFSAERLKGVDSTLKIQPAKLEDSAVYLCASSLGTGLFFGPGTRLTVL.

The chain uses TRBV11-2 and TRBJ2-5; D uncertain. CDR1 is SGHAT, CDR2 FQNNGV, per germline. This CDR3 has 16 amino acids. Between the trimmed V and J ends, which lost 7 bases and 0 bases, there was a span of 18 bases. In DNA form, the CDR3 reads TGTGCCAGCAACTCGGACCCGACCCAGTACCAAGAGACCCAGTACTTC. This translates into CASNSDPTQYQETQYF.

This clonotype has a single count. The rearrangement uses TRBV5-1 and TRBJ1-3; 7 nucleotides align to TRBD1. Germline CDR1 is SGHRS and CDR2 is YFSETQ. The J segment lost 0 bases and the V segment lost 3 bases, leaving 3 bases of the junction unmatched. The CDR3 spans 15 residues. The CDR3 reads CASSYGQVSGNTIYF. The CDR3 DNA is TGCGCCAGCAGCTACGGACAGGTCTCTGGAAACACCATATATTTT.

The rearrangement links TRBV5-5 to TRBJ1-4; 7 nucleotides agree with TRBD1. V lost 4 bases, J lost 1 base, and 7 bases stayed unmatched. CDR3 length: 16 residues. Germline V gene data show CDR1 as SGHKS and CDR2 as YYEKEE (reference sequence). CDR3 residues: CASSPTGSGTNEKLFF. CDR3 DNA: TGTGCCAGCAGCCCGACAGGGAGTGGAACTAATGAAAAACTGTTTTTT.

This rearrangement joins TRBV24-1 to TRBJ2-1; 9 nucleotides line up with TRBD2. After removal of 3 bases from V and 0 bases from J, the junction contained 5 bases not matched to a gene. The CDR3 is made up of 17 amino acids. CDR1 KGHDR and CDR2 SFDVKD come from the germline V gene. CDR3 region: CATSDHSGSRSYNEQFF. The CDR3 DNA reads TGTGCCACCAGTGATCATAGCGGGAGTCGCTCCTACAATGAGCAGTTCTTC.

J is TRBJ2-1 and V is TRBV12-3 or TRBV12-4, with 7 bases fitting TRBD2. This CDR3 spans 13 amino acids. V shed 6 bases and J 5 bases; nucleotides not matched to a gene: 4. The CDR3 DNA sequence: TGTGCCAGCAGCCGGGGAGGGGACAATGAGCAGTTCTTC. Residues: CASSRGGDNEQFF.

V is TRBV3-1 and J is TRBJ2-2; 13 bases map to TRBD2. The ends lost 6 bases at V and 5 bases at J; junction bases unmatched: 9. The CDR3 covers 17 residues. From germline, CDR1 is LGHDT and CDR2 YNNKEL (reference sequence). The CDR3 DNA reads TGTGCCAGCAGGAGGGGACTAGCGGGATGGGGTACCGGGGAGCTGTTTTTT. As protein: CASRRGLAGWGTGELFF.

This clonotype came up once. V gene TRBV18 combines with J gene TRBJ2-7, with a weak D call TRBD2 (7 bases). The CDR3 has 13 amino acids. V lost 1 base to trimming and J lost 8 bases, with 12 bases between them. Germline loops: CDR1 KGHSH, CDR2 LQKENI. The CDR3 nucleotides are TGTGCCAGCTCACCACAGGGGGGGGACAAGCAGTACTTC. It specifies CASSPQGGDKQYF.

CDR3 DNA sequence: TGCGCCAGCAGCCCTCGACTAGCGGGAGGTGACGATACGCAGTATTTT. This encodes CASSPRLAGGDDTQYF. The V gene is TRBV4-3, the J gene TRBJ2-3, with 13 bases lining up with TRBD2. V gave up 4 bases and J gave up 6 bases; unmatched junction bases: 7. The CDR3 loop spans 16 amino acids. Germline V lookup: CDR1 LGHNA, CDR2 YSLEER.

This clonotype has only a few counts. V gene TRBV27 combines with J gene TRBJ2-7, with D hard to call. The CDR3 contains 14 residues. The germline gives CDR1 MNHEY, CDR2 SMNVEV (reference sequence). Trimming took off 4 bases at V and 3 bases at J, with 13 bases between the two ends. The CDR3 DNA sequence: TGTGCCAGCAGTTACCTCAGAAACTACTACGAGCAGTACTTC. Encoded protein: CASSYLRNYYEQYF.

This clonotype was recorded a few times. The chain recombines TRBV7-9 with TRBJ2-1, with 14 nucleotides matching TRBD2. Germline values: CDR1 SEHNR, CDR2 FQNEAQ (reference sequence). The CDR3 contains 20 residues. V shed 5 bases, J shed 4 bases, and the junction held 16 bases outside the gene matches. CDR3 amino acids: CASSDPRTSGRSGVYNEQFF. In nucleotides, the CDR3 is TGTGCCAGCAGCGATCCTCGGACTAGCGGGAGGAGTGGGGTTTACAATGAGCAGTTCTTC.

The genes are TRBV24-1 and TRBJ2-5, with 8 positions matching TRBD1. The CDR3 is 15 residues long. Germline CDR1 KGHDR, CDR2 SFDVKD. With V trimmed by 3 bases and J by 5 bases, 7 bases remained unmatched. The CDR3 sequence: CATSDRTGIRETQYF. The CDR3 bases are TGTGCCACCAGTGATCGGACAGGGATCAGGGAGACCCAGTACTTC.

This clonotype came up a few times. This chain joins TRBV6-5 and TRBJ2-7, with TRBD2 identical over 9 bases. This CDR3 contains 15 residues. Germline values: CDR1 MNHEY, CDR2 SVGAGI. V was pared by 4 bases and J by 5 bases, with 9 bases of the junction left unmatched. The DNA of the CDR3 is TGTGCCAGCAGTTTCGCGGGGGGGCCTCAACACGAGCAGTACTTC. The encoded protein is CASSFAGGPQHEQYF.

The V gene is TRBV24-1, the J gene TRBJ2-3; the D gene could be TRBD1 or TRBD2 (5 bases each). The CDR3 sequence is 14 residues long. Germline CDR1 KGHDR, CDR2 SFDVKD. V was trimmed by 3 bases and J by 2 bases, leaving 8 bases between them. As DNA, the CDR3 is TGTGCCACCAGTGATGGGACGTACACAGATACGCAGTATTTT. It translates to CATSDGTYTDTQYF.

This clonotype was counted at least ten times. This chain links TRBV6-1 with TRBJ1-5; 8 nucleotides match TRBD1. CDR1 and CDR2 from the germline V gene are MNHNS and SASEGT. The V segment lost 6 bases and the J segment 7 bases; nucleotides outside the gene matches: 5. This CDR3 has 13 amino acids. This chain's CDR3 is CASSLQGGQPQHF. CDR3 DNA sequence: TGTGCCAGCAGCTTACAGGGGGGGCAGCCCCAGCATTTT.